This entry lists 17 T cell receptor beta chains sequenced from one sample in a study of shared clonotypes between healthy human individuals. Assay: immunoSEQ multiplex PCR; the TCRdb copy retains only in-frame clones and omits some. Among approximately 2.5 million clones listed, around 90% were seen once. Sequenced: naive CD4+ T cells sorted from blood. This sample's subset: CD45RA+ positively selected. The source of these receptors is a man aged 18 to 29 in good health.

V and J are TRBV27 and TRBJ2-7; D may match TRBD1 or TRBD2 (7 bases each). The V end was cut by 4 bases, the J end by 2 bases, with 15 bases between. This CDR3 contains 15 residues. Germline CDR1 reads MNHEY; CDR2 reads SMNVEV (reference sequence). CDR3 amino acids: CASSSGGGQTYEQYF. DNA of the CDR3: TGTGCCAGCAGTTCCGGCGGGGGACAGACCTACGAGCAGTACTTC.

Notes on this clone: Other DNA sequences of this sample code for an identical CDR3. The J gene is TRBJ2-3, the V gene TRBV5-1; D is perhaps TRBD2 (5 bases). Germline CDR1 reads SGHRS; CDR2 reads YFSETQ. The ends were cut back, 4 bases at V and 0 bases at J, with 12 bases in the middle. The CDR3 covers 15 residues. CDR3 protein: CASSPEGYSTDTQYF. The DNA of the CDR3 is TGCGCCAGCAGCCCAGAGGGTTACAGCACAGATACGCAGTATTTT. Full variable domain (missing parts from reference TRBV5-1 and TRBJ2-3): KAGVTQTPRYLIKTRGQQVTLSCSPISGHRSVSWYQQTPGQGLQFLFEYFSETQRNKGNFPGRFSGRQFSNSRSEMNVSTLELGDSALYLCASSPEGYSTDTQYFGPGTRLTVL.

The chain combines TRBV11-2 with TRBJ1-4; D gene unclear. CDR1 and CDR2 from the germline V gene are SGHAT and FQNNGV. The CDR3 is 14 residues long. V lost 5 bases and J lost 10, with 17 bases in between. The CDR3: CASSPSGDLGKLFF. CDR3 coding DNA: TGTGCCAGCAGCCCGTCTGGGGATTTAGGAAAACTGTTTTTT.

The chain uses TRBV18 and TRBJ2-3; 9 bases are a match to TRBD2. The germline V gene encodes CDR1 KGHSH and CDR2 LQKENI. V dropped 7 bases and J dropped 0; count of bases not matched to a gene: 8. CDR3 length: 16 amino acids. CDR3 in DNA: TGTGCCAGCTTTTCGACTAGCGGTTTTAGCACAGATACGCAGTATTTT. Translation: CASFSTSGFSTDTQYF.

The chain links TRBV5-6 to TRBJ2-7; TRBD2 agrees at 7 bases. CDR3 length: 14 residues. CDR1 and CDR2 (germline): SGHDT, YYEEEE. Germline trimming cut 0 bases from V and 3 bases from J; bases unmatched to any gene: 3. CDR3: CASSLAGGYYEQYF. The CDR3 region has the DNA TGTGCCAGCAGCTTGGCGGGGGGATACTACGAGCAGTACTTC.

The gene calls are TRBV15 and TRBJ2-1; no firm D call. This CDR3 is built from 15 residues. Germline V gene lookup returns CDR1 LNHNV and CDR2 YYDKDF (reference sequence). Trimming removed 3 bases from V and 7 bases from J, with 16 bases in between. The CDR3 reads CATSRIGPLQNEQFF. CDR3 sequence (DNA): TGTGCCACCAGCAGGATAGGACCACTCCAGAATGAGCAGTTCTTC.

This clone came up once. The V and J genes are TRBV6-5 and TRBJ2-2; D is uncertain. V was clipped by 2 bases and J by 0 bases, with 7 bases between them. The CDR3 has 15 amino acids. Per the germline V gene, CDR1 is MNHEY and CDR2 is SVGAGI. The CDR3 sequence is CASSYLGSNTGELFF. CDR3 DNA: TGTGCCAGCAGTTACCTAGGCTCGAACACCGGGGAGCTGTTTTTT.

The chain uses TRBV2 and TRBJ2-1; 12 bases match TRBD2. Germline CDR1 is SNHLY and CDR2 is FYNNEI. CDR3 length: 15 residues. The trim removed 7 bases at V and 14 bases at J, leaving 15 bases unmatched. CDR3 protein: CASIRDTSGGRLKFF. CDR3 nucleotide sequence: TGTGCCAGCATTAGAGACACTAGCGGGGGGAGGCTTAAGTTCTTC. Full variable domain (outside the CDR3, taken from reference TRBV2 and TRBJ2-1): EPEVTQTPSHQVTQMGQEVILRCVPISNHLYFYWYRQILGQKVEFLVSFYNNEISEKSEIFDDQFSVERPDGSNFTLKIRSTKLEDSAMYFCASIRDTSGGRLKFFGPGTRLTVL.

The chain combines TRBV6-6 with TRBJ1-2; D ambiguous. In germline, CDR1 is MNHNY, CDR2 SVGAGI (reference sequence). With 6 bases removed from V and 8 bases from J, the gap between germline ends came to 13 bases. The CDR3 is 12 amino acids. CDR3 nucleotide sequence: TGTGCCAGCAGGCTTACTCAGGAAGGCTACACCTTC. Protein sequence: CASRLTQEGYTF.

This chain connects TRBV7-8 to TRBJ2-3; TRBD1 aligns across 8 bases. This CDR3 spans 15 amino acids. Germline V CDR1 and CDR2: SGHVS, FQNEAQ. V dropped 4 bases and J dropped 2; count of bases not matched to a gene: 5. Here the CDR3 DNA reads TGTGCCAGCAGCTCAGGGGGCTATGTCACAGATACGCAGTATTTT. Protein product: CASSSGGYVTDTQYF.

As to this clone: The identical CDR3 is also encoded by other nucleotide sequences in the sample. The chain uses TRBV5-4 and TRBJ2-5, with 14 bases fitting TRBD2. The trim removed 4 bases at V and 2 bases at J, leaving 4 bases unmatched. There are 16 residues in the CDR3. The germline V gene encodes CDR1 SGHNT and CDR2 YYREEE (reference sequence). The chain's CDR3 is CASSQGLAGGQETQYF. As DNA, the CDR3 is TGTGCCAGCAGCCAAGGACTAGCGGGGGGACAAGAGACCCAGTACTTC.

This clone was observed once. The V gene is TRBV5-1, the J gene TRBJ1-1; D is possibly TRBD1 (6 bases). The CDR3 runs 16 residues. The germline V gene has CDR1 SGHRS and CDR2 YFSETQ. Trimming left V 5 bases short and J 3 bases short, with 20 bases between. The CDR3 sequence is CASRERVGAGDTEAFF. Written as DNA, the CDR3 is TGCGCCAGCAGAGAAAGGGTTGGGGCAGGGGACACTGAAGCTTTCTTT. Full variable domain (missing parts from reference TRBV5-1 and TRBJ1-1): KAGVTQTPRYLIKTRGQQVTLSCSPISGHRSVSWYQQTPGQGLQFLFEYFSETQRNKGNFPGRFSGRQFSNSRSEMNVSTLELGDSALYLCASRERVGAGDTEAFFGQGTRLTVV.

The chain couples TRBV29-1 to TRBJ2-3; possible D gene TRBD1, 6 bases. Trimming removed 7 bases at V and 0 bases at J, with 17 bases between. The CDR3 spans 15 residues. The germline V gene encodes CDR1 SQVTM and CDR2 ANQGSEA. CDR3 DNA sequence: TGCAGCGCCCCCGCTCAGGGGAAGAGCACAGATACGCAGTATTTT. It codes for CSAPAQGKSTDTQYF.

The chain employs TRBV11-2 and TRBJ1-2, with D hard to call. Trimming took 1 base from V and 7 from J, leaving 4 bases between them. The CDR3 is made up of 11 amino acids. CDR1 is SGHAT, CDR2 FQNNGV, per germline. This CDR3 is CASSLVPGYTF. The CDR3 DNA follows: TGTGCCAGCAGCTTAGTCCCTGGCTACACCTTC. Supplemented by reference TRBV11-2 and TRBJ1-2, the full variable domain reads EAGVAQSPRYKIIEKRQSVAFWCNPISGHATLYWYQQILGQGPKLLIQFQNNGVVDDSQLPKDRFSAERLKGVDSTLKIQPAKLEDSAVYLCASSLVPGYTFGSGTRLTVV.

V gene TRBV30 combines with J gene TRBJ1-3; D is uncertain. This CDR3 spans 17 amino acids. Germline CDR1 reads GTSNPN; CDR2 reads SVGIG (reference sequence). The V end lost 2 bases, the J end lost 1 base, and 18 bases lay between the germline ends. This CDR3 reads CAWSSWKGPGSGNTIYF. The CDR3 DNA is TGTGCCTGGAGTAGCTGGAAAGGCCCGGGGTCTGGAAACACCATATATTTT.

V and J are TRBV5-1 and TRBJ2-5; weak D call: TRBD1 (5 bases). V was trimmed by 1 base and J by 0 bases, leaving 13 bases between them. This CDR3 comprises 16 residues. Per the germline V gene, CDR1 is SGHRS and CDR2 is YFSETQ. The CDR3 DNA sequence: TGCGCCAGCAGCTTGATACCTCCGACAGACCAAGAGACCCAGTACTTC. This sequence encodes CASSLIPPTDQETQYF.

This clone was detected only a few times. The gene calls are TRBV18 and TRBJ1-5; tentatively, D is TRBD1 (6 bases). This CDR3 spans 14 amino acids. Germline V gives CDR1 KGHSH, CDR2 LQKENI. V was clipped by 2 bases and J by 5 bases, with 10 bases between them. The CDR3 region has the DNA TGTGCCAGCTCACCATCCAGGGGAGATCAGCCCCAGCATTTT. This translates into CASSPSRGDQPQHF.